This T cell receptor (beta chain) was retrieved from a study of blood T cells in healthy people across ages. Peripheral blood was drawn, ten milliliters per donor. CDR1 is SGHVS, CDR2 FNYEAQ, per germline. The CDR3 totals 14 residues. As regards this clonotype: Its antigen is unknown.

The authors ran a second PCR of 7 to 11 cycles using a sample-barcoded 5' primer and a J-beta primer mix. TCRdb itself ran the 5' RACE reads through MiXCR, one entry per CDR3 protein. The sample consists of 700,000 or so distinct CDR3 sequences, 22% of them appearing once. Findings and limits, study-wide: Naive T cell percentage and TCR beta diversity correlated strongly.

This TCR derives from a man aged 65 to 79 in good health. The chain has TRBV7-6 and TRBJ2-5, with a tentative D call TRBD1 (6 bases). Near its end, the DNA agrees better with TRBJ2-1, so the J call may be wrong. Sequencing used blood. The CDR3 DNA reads TGTGCCAGCAGCTTAGCCGGGACAAAGAATGAGCAGTTCTTC. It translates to CASSLAGTKNEQFF.